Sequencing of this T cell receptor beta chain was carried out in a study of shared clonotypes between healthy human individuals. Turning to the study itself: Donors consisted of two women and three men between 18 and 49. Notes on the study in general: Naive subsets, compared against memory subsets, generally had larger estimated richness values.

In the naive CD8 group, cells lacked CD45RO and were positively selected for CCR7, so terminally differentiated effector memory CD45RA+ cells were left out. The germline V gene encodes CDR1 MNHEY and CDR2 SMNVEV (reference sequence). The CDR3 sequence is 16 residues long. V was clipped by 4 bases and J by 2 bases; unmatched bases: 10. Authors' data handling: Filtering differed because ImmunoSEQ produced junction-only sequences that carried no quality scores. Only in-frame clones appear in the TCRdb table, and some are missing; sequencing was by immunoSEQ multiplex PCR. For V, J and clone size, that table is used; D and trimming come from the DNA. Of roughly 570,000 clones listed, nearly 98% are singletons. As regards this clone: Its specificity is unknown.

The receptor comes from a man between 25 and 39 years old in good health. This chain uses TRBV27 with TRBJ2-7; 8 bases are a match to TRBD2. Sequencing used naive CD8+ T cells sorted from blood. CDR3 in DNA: TGTGCCAGCAGTTATGCAAGTACTAGCGGTACCTACGAGCAGTACTTC. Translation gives CASSYASTSGTYEQYF.